The 28 T cell receptor beta chains reported below all come from one sample, sequenced in a study of T-cell memory formation after mild COVID-19. A single record per CDR3 protein comes from TCRdb applying MiXCR to the 5' RACE reads. The sample comprises nearly 350,000 distinct CDR3 sequences, 10% to 15% of which are singletons, and about a fifth rests with the top ten. The sequencing sample was made of PBMCs or a T cell subset sorted from them (not recorded which). The receptors here all came from a man younger than 35 who had mild COVID-19 (a few samples of this study predate the infection). Cell type and time point are not known.

This clonotype was counted between two and nine times. This chain joins TRBV7-8 and TRBJ2-1; perhaps TRBD1 as D (6 bases). CDR1 and CDR2 (germline): SGHVS, FQNEAQ. The CDR3 loop spans 15 amino acids. V was cut by 1 base and J by 6 bases, with 13 bases left in between. CDR3 region: CASSLVTGMGNEQFF. The CDR3 coding sequence is TGTGCCAGCAGCTTAGTAACAGGGATGGGCAATGAGCAGTTCTTC.

The genes are TRBV20-1 and TRBJ2-7, with TRBD1 matching over 7 bases. Germline CDR1 reads DFQATT; CDR2 reads SNEGSKA (reference sequence). This CDR3 is built from 13 residues. V was pared by 6 bases and J by 1 base, with 6 bases of the junction left unmatched. CDR3 region: CSAERGQSYEQYF. Here the CDR3 DNA reads TGCAGTGCAGAAAGGGGACAGTCCTACGAGCAGTACTTC.

With regard to this clonotype: Since a much larger clone is just one base distant, this may be a read error. J is TRBJ2-7 and V is TRBV4-1; D uncertain. Per the germline V gene, CDR1 is MGHRA and CDR2 is YSYEKL. There are 13 residues in the CDR3. The CDR3 sequence is CDSSQDGRYEQYF. CDR3 sequence (DNA): TGCGACAGCAGCCAAGATGGCAGGTACGAGCAGTACTTC.

This clonotype was recorded many times. This chain joins TRBV3-1 and TRBJ2-3; 7 bases match TRBD2. Germline V gives CDR1 LGHDT, CDR2 YNNKEL (reference sequence). The CDR3 runs 13 residues. Trimming cost V 8 bases and J 3 bases; bases outside gene matches: 5. CDR3: CASGAGETDTQYF. In nucleotides, the CDR3 is TGTGCCAGCGGCGCGGGGGAAACAGATACGCAGTATTTT.

The chain uses TRBV15 and TRBJ2-1, with a weak D call TRBD2 (6 bases). The V gene's germline CDR1 is LNHNV and CDR2 YYDKDF (reference sequence). V lost 1 base and J lost 4, with 8 bases in between. CDR3 length: 14 amino acids. CDR3 sequence reads: CATSRAREYNEQFF. The DNA for the CDR3 is TGTGCCACCAGCAGAGCACGGGAGTACAATGAGCAGTTCTTC.

This clonotype was counted only a few times. The chain links TRBV4-3 to TRBJ2-7; TRBD1 might be the D (5 bases). The germline gives CDR1 LGHNA, CDR2 YSLEER. V was cut by 4 bases and J by 3 bases, with 10 bases left in between. The CDR3 length is 13 residues. The CDR3 DNA follows: TGCGCCAGCAGCCCCGCTCAGGGCTACGAGCAGTACTTC. It specifies CASSPAQGYEQYF.

Only a few counts were recorded for this clonotype. The chain employs TRBV7-2 and TRBJ1-5; 8 bases agree with TRBD1. CDR1 and CDR2 (germline): SGHTA, FQGNSA. The CDR3 extends over 15 amino acids. With V trimmed by 5 bases and J by 4 bases, 7 bases remained unmatched. The DNA for the CDR3 is TGTGCCAGCAGCCGTAGGACAGGGTCGAATCAGCCCCAGCATTTT. Encoded protein: CASSRRTGSNQPQHF.

J is TRBJ2-3 and V is TRBV19; 10 bases match TRBD2. The CDR3 is 14 residues long. V lost 11 bases to trimming and J lost 2 bases; unmatched junction nucleotides: 7. Germline lookup yields CDR1 LNHDA and CDR2 SQIVND (reference sequence). This chain's CDR3 is CAVSSGGFTDTQYF. CDR3 nucleotides: TGTGCCGTCTCTAGCGGGGGCTTCACAGATACGCAGTATTTT.

The sample holds many counts of this clonotype. This chain links TRBV3-1 with TRBJ2-3; D may match TRBD1 or TRBD2 (6 bases each). The CDR3 covers 14 residues. Between the trimmed V and J ends, which lost 0 bases and 9 bases, there was a span of 13 bases. Germline loops: CDR1 LGHDT, CDR2 YNNKEL (reference sequence). CDR3 sequence reads: CASSQDGGPGTQYF. The CDR3 nucleotides read TGTGCCAGCAGCCAAGATGGGGGGCCAGGGACGCAGTATTTT.

This clonotype was seen more than once but under ten times. This chain links TRBV7-2 with TRBJ1-3, with 11 bases that match TRBD1. The germline V gene has CDR1 SGHTA and CDR2 FQGNSA. Germline trimming cut 5 bases from V and 0 bases from J; bases unmatched to any gene: 6. The CDR3 extends over 17 amino acids. The CDR3: CASSRQGQGVSGNTIYF. CDR3 coding DNA: TGTGCCAGCAGCCGACAGGGACAGGGGGTCTCTGGAAACACCATATATTTT.

The genes are TRBV12-3 or TRBV12-4 and TRBJ2-2; D is ambiguous. This CDR3 is built from 13 residues. Trimming left V 1 base short and J 8 bases short, with 8 bases between. The CDR3: CASSLDPEGELFF. The CDR3, as DNA: TGTGCCAGCAGTTTAGACCCCGAGGGGGAGCTGTTTTTT.

V and J are TRBV12-3 or TRBV12-4 and TRBJ2-1; 11 bases agree with TRBD1. This CDR3 is 12 amino acids long. V shed 6 bases, J shed 15 bases, and the junction held 7 bases outside the gene matches. CDR3: CASSTGQGAPFF. CDR3 nucleotides: TGTGCCAGCAGCACCGGACAGGGGGCTCCGTTCTTC.

This clonotype was detected many times. The V gene is TRBV7-8, the J gene TRBJ2-5, with D possibly being TRBD1 (5 bases). The V gene's germline CDR1 is SGHVS and CDR2 FQNEAQ. This CDR3 region has 15 residues. V lost 0 bases and J 1 base, leaving 9 bases between the germline ends. CDR3 DNA: TGTGCCAGCAGCTTAGCCCGGACACTCCAAGAGACCCAGTACTTC. This translates into CASSLARTLQETQYF.

At least ten counts were recorded for this clonotype. The CDR3: CASSVRDWGRETQYF. The CDR3 DNA is TGTGCCAGCAGTGTCCGGGACTGGGGCCGGGAGACCCAGTACTTC. This sequence joins TRBV25-1 and TRBJ2-5; maybe TRBD2 (6 bases). Germline V gene lookup returns CDR1 MGHDK and CDR2 SYGVNS. The length of the CDR3 is 15 residues. V shed 4 bases and J shed 5 bases, with 17 bases lying between them.

There are a few counts of this clonotype. The chain couples TRBV28 to TRBJ2-7, with 7 bases matching TRBD1. This CDR3 has 15 residues. Germline loops: CDR1 MDHEN, CDR2 SYDVKM. V was pared by 3 bases and J by 2 bases, with 7 bases of the junction left unmatched. The CDR3 reads CASSFQGETPYEQYV. CDR3 DNA sequence: TGTGCCAGCAGTTTTCAGGGGGAAACTCCCTACGAGCAGTACGTC.

This clonotype has only a few counts. The chain recombines TRBV5-1 with TRBJ2-1; 8 bases agree with TRBD1. The CDR3 runs 15 residues. The J segment lost 2 bases and the V segment lost 5 bases, leaving 6 bases of the junction unmatched. The germline V gene encodes CDR1 SGHRS and CDR2 YFSETQ. The CDR3 sequence is CASRLRTGPYNEQFF. The CDR3 DNA follows: TGCGCCAGCAGACTAAGGACAGGGCCCTACAATGAGCAGTTCTTC.

This clonotype was seen a handful of times. Written as DNA, the CDR3 is TGTGCCAGCAGTTGGCGGGGCACAGATACGCAGTATTTT. Translation gives CASSWRGTDTQYF. J is TRBJ2-3 and V is TRBV5-6, with D perhaps matching TRBD2 (5 bases). This CDR3 contains 13 residues. V gave up 5 bases and J gave up 1 base, with 8 bases separating them. Germline V gene sequence: CDR1 SGHDT, CDR2 YYEEEE.

This clonotype was recorded at least ten times. The J gene is TRBJ2-7, the V gene TRBV4-1; 7 bases line up with TRBD1. The CDR3 is 16 residues long. CDR1 is MGHRA and CDR2 is YSYEKL in the germline V gene. V was clipped by 0 bases and J by 0 bases; unmatched bases: 5. As DNA, the CDR3 is TGCGCCAGCAGCCAAGAGGTCGCAGGGGGCTCCTACGAGCAGTACTTC. This encodes CASSQEVAGGSYEQYF.

This rearrangement joins TRBV3-1 to TRBJ2-3, with D possibly matching TRBD2 (6 bases). The CDR3 sequence is 16 residues long. The germline V and J ends were trimmed by 1 base and 0 bases, with 11 bases remaining between them. The germline CDR1 and CDR2 sequences are LGHDT and YNNKEL (reference sequence). The CDR3 protein is CASSQVGRGSTDTQYF. The CDR3 nucleotides read TGTGCCAGCAGCCAAGTTGGGCGGGGTAGCACAGATACGCAGTATTTT.

The gene calls are TRBV6-4 and TRBJ2-1; D is perhaps TRBD1 (6 bases). Trimming cost V 8 bases and J 4 bases, with 12 bases left between them. This CDR3 has 13 amino acids. Germline V gene sequence: CDR1 MRHNA, CDR2 SNTAGT. The DNA for the CDR3 is TGTGCCAGCTCGACAGGCAGGTACAATGAGCAGTTCTTC. Protein: CASSTGRYNEQFF.

The V gene is TRBV3-1, the J gene TRBJ2-7; TRBD2 matches 11 bases. The V and J ends lost 4 bases and 5 bases, in that order; junction bases with no gene match: 4. CDR1 LGHDT and CDR2 YNNKEL come from the germline V gene (reference sequence). The length of the CDR3 is 14 residues. CDR3 sequence reads: CASSPRTSGHEQYF. The DNA of the CDR3 is TGTGCCAGCAGCCCCAGGACTAGCGGGCACGAGCAGTACTTC.

On this clonotype itself: Since no conserved phenylalanine or tryptophan closes the CDR3, a read error is the likely cause. V gene TRBV9 combines with J gene TRBJ2-7, with TRBD2 matching over 16 bases. This CDR3 region has 20 residues. Trimming took 4 bases from V and 2 from J; bases not matched to a gene: 15. From germline, CDR1 is SGDLS and CDR2 YYNGEE. This chain's CDR3 is CASSTPRSGTSGGDPYEQYY. The DNA of the CDR3 is TGTGCCAGCAGCACCCCCCGGAGCGGGACTAGCGGGGGGGACCCCTACGAGCAGTACTAC.

This clonotype was seen a single time. The chain employs TRBV27 and TRBJ1-6; D uncertain. The CDR3 totals 13 residues. Germline values: CDR1 MNHEY, CDR2 SMNVEV (reference sequence). The germline V and J ends were trimmed by 3 bases and 9 bases, with 9 bases remaining between them. CDR3 sequence (DNA): TGTGCCAGCAGTTTCTGGGCTGGTTCACCCCTCCACTTT. It is translated as CASSFWAGSPLHF.

This clonotype was seen only a few times. This CDR3 reads CATSDLMLGTEAFF. The CDR3 nucleotides are TGTGCCACCAGTGATTTGATGTTGGGGACTGAAGCTTTCTTT. The gene calls are TRBV24-1 and TRBJ1-1; D gene unclear. The CDR3 is made up of 14 amino acids. Trimming shortened V by 0 bases and J by 5 bases, and 9 bases separated the two germline ends. Germline CDR1 is KGHDR and CDR2 is SFDVKD.

The V gene is TRBV3-1, the J gene TRBJ2-7, with D tentatively TRBD1 (5 bases). Germline loops: CDR1 LGHDT, CDR2 YNNKEL (reference sequence). Trimming took 4 bases from V and 5 from J, leaving 12 bases between them. The CDR3 has 13 amino acids. This CDR3 is CASSREGEHEQYV. The CDR3 DNA reads TGTGCCAGCAGCCGGGAAGGGGAACACGAGCAGTACGTC.

The chain joins TRBV25-1 to TRBJ2-2, with D perhaps matching TRBD2 (6 bases). Germline values: CDR1 MGHDK, CDR2 SYGVNS. The CDR3 runs 12 residues. V lost 4 bases and J 8 bases, leaving 8 bases between the germline ends. The CDR3 DNA reads as TGTGCCAGCAGTGCCCTAGCGGGGGAGCTGTTTTTT. This gives the protein CASSALAGELFF.

This clonotype was counted between two and nine times. The chain links TRBV2 to TRBJ2-2, with no clear D. The V gene's germline CDR1 is SNHLY and CDR2 FYNNEI. CDR3 length: 15 residues. Trimming shortened V by 7 bases and J by 0 bases, and 12 bases separated the two germline ends. In DNA, the CDR3 is TGTGCCAGCAATTGGAGACTCTCGAACACCGGGGAGCTGTTTTTT. It specifies CASNWRLSNTGELFF.

This clonotype came up a few times. The chain recombines TRBV5-1 with TRBJ1-2; D remains unclear. Germline V lookup: CDR1 SGHRS, CDR2 YFSETQ. The CDR3 extends over 14 amino acids. With 0 bases removed from V and 4 bases from J, the gap between germline ends came to 10 bases. The CDR3 reads CASSLEGDLYGYTF. The CDR3 DNA reads TGCGCCAGCAGCTTGGAGGGCGACCTCTATGGCTACACCTTC.